The sequence of this TCR beta chain was determined in a study of long-term antiretroviral therapy in people with HIV. Study-wide findings and caveats: ART preceded a rise in diversity that nonetheless stayed lower than in transplant donor controls. Compared with controls, HIV repertoires showed narrower CDR3 length ranges. ART adherence, viral resistance and therapy changes were not recorded.

On this clone itself: Its antigen is currently unknown.

No fewer than two post-ART and no fewer than one pre-ART PBMC samples existed for each donor. Runs used v3.0 of the immunoSEQ assay and were done at survey level. Method: immunoSEQ multiplex PCR; TCRdb's copy keeps in-frame clones and lacks some. This sample has roughly 29,000 clones, with more than 80% found just once. CDR3 length equals 16 residues. From germline, CDR1 is SNHLY and CDR2 FYNNEI. The trim removed 6 bases at V and 4 bases at J, leaving 11 bases unmatched. Material: unsorted PBMCs, obtained 0.3 years after starting antiretroviral therapy. The sequence came from a man in his forties or fifties with HIV. The chain uses TRBV2 and TRBJ2-3; 9 nucleotides match TRBD1. The CDR3 region is CASSIPTGGPPDTQYF. Written as DNA, the CDR3 is TGTGCCAGCAGCATTCCTACAGGGGGCCCCCCAGATACGCAGTATTTT.